This T cell receptor beta chain was recovered during a study of blood T cells in healthy people across ages. Germline-derived CDR1 and CDR2 are SQVTM and ANQGSEA. The CDR3 runs 17 residues. Concerning this clonotype: At one boundary the junction diverges from the germline segment, which might be a read error.

Next came a second PCR, run for about 7 to 12 cycles, which used a sample-barcoded 5' primer along with a J-beta primer mix. In TCRdb, the 5' RACE reads were re-called with MiXCR into one record per CDR3 protein. The profile shows roughly 1,500,000 distinct CDR3 sequences, roughly 40% of them singletons. The rearrangement uses TRBV29-1 and TRBJ2-6, with unresolved D. This receptor was taken from a woman between 18 and 30 years old in good health. The sample comprised blood. In DNA form, the CDR3 reads TGCAGCGTTGAGTTATATGGCAGAAACTCTTGGGCCAACGTCCTGACTTTC. It codes for CSVELYGRNSWANVLTF.